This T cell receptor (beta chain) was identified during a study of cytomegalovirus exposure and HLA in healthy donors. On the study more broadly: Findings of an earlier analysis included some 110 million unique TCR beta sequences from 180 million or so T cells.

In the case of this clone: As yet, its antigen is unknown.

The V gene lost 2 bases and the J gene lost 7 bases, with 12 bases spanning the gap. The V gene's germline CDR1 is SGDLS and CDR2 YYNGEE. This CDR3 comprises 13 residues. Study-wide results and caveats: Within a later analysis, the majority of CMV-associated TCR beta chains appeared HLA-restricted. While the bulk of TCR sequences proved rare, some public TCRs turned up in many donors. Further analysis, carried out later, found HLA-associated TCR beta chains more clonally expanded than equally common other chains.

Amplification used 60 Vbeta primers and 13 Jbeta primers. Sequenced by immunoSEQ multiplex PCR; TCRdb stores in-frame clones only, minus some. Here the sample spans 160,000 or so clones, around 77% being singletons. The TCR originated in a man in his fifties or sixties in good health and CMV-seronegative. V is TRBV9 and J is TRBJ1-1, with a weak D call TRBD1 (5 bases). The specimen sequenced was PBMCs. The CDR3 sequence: CASSVNQGHEAFF. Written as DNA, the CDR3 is TGTGCCAGCAGCGTGAACCAGGGTCATGAAGCTTTCTTT.